This T cell receptor beta chain is from a study of graft-versus-host responses after intestinal transplantation. Lamina propria and intraepithelial lymphocytes were released by processing graft tissue. Trimming left V 7 bases short and J 8 bases short, with 11 bases between. CDR1 is SQVTM and CDR2 is ANQGSEA in the germline V gene. There are 10 residues in the CDR3. Clones were sequenced by immunoSEQ multiplex PCR, and TCRdb holds only the in-frame ones, with some missing. The sample includes about 15,000 clones, around three fifths seen only once; the top ten take 9.5% to 15%. The clonotype comes from a human patient who received an intestinal transplant, so some T cells may come from the graft donor. The starting material was ileum tissue, obtained 524 days after transplant. The chain links TRBV29-1 to TRBJ1-2; the D gene is possibly TRBD1 (6 bases). Here the CDR3 reads CSGGDNGYTF. CDR3 nucleotides: TGCAGCGGTGGGGACAACGGCTACACCTTC.